This T cell receptor (beta chain) came from a study of Ad26.COV2.S vaccination and SARS-CoV-2 variants. The CDR3 has 15 amino acids. V was pared by 0 bases and J by 5 bases, with 5 bases of the junction left unmatched. Germline V gene lookup returns CDR1 SGHRS and CDR2 YFSETQ. Turning to this clone: Antigen unknown.

Study observations and caveats: Vaccinees showed greater spike-specific TCR breadth than placebo recipients. Responses of spike-specific T cells (both CD8+ and CD4+) reportedly showed substantial breadth after vaccination. Vaccine and placebo recipients had similar non-spike TCR breadth.

Here immunoSEQ multiplex PCR was the method, and the copy in TCRdb shows in-frame clones only, minus some. The repertoire has around 170,000 clones, around 88% of them found once; the top ten carry 5% to 6.5%. This TCR derives from a human donor who had recovered from COVID-19. The input for sequencing was peripheral blood, taken after recovery from COVID-19. V gene TRBV5-1 combines with J gene TRBJ2-1; 7 bases are a match to TRBD2. For the CDR3, the DNA is TGCGCCAGCAGCTTGGAGGGACTACCGCACAATGAGCAGTTCTTC. Translated, it gives CASSLEGLPHNEQFF.